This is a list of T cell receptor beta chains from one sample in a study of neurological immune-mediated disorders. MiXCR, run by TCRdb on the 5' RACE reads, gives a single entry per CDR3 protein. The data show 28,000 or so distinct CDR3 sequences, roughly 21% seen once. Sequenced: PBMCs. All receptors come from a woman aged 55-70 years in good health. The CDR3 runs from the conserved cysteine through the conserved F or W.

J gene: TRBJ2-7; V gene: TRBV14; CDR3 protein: CASSQVYRGHEQYF
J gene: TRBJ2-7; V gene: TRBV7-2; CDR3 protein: CASSLSLAGLYEQYF
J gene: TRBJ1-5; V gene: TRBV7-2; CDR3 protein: CASSPTLGIGQPQHF
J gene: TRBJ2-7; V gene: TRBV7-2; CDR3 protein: CASSLSGSYEQYF
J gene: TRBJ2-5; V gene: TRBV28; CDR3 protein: CASAGIGTVLQETQYF
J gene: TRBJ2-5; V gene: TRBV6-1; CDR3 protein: CASSDRTLGGTQYF
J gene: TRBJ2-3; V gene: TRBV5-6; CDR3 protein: CASSWRNRGQESTDTQYF
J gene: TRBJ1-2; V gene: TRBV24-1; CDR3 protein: CATSDPRTGGLYGYTF
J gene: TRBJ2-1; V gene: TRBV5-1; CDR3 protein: CASSWRQANDEQFF
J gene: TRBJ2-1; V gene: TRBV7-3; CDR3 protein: CASSPSGGGDEQFF
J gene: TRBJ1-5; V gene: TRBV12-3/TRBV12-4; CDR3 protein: CASSWSRGSVSNQPQHF
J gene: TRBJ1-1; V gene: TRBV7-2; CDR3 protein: CASSLDGSEAFF
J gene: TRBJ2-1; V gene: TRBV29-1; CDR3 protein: CSVEDLVDPSFF
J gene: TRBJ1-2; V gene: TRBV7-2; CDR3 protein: CASSLAFGTERGYTF
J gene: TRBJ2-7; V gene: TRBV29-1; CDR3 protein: CSVVGFISYEQYF
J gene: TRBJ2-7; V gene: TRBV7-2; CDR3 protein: CASSVELLSVSYEQYF
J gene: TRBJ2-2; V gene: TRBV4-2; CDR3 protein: CASSQDVGAGTGELFF
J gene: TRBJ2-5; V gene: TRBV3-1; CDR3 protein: CASSPPLGAQYF
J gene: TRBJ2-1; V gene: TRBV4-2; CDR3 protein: CASSPEAASQDNEQFF
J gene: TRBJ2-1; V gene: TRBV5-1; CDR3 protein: CASSFRTRGLDEQFF
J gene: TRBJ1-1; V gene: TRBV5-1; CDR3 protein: CASSGQGAGDTEAFF
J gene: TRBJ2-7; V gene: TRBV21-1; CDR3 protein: CASYPGQGPHEQYF
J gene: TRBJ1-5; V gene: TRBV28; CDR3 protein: CASSLDPRQPQHF
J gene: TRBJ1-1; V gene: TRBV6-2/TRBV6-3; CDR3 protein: CASSYAASEAFF
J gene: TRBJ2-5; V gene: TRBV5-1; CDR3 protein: CASREGYTSTQETQYF
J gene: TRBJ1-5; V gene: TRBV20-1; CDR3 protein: CSASRASLRGDQPQHF
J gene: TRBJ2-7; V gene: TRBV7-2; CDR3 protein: CASSLSPPPPYEQYF
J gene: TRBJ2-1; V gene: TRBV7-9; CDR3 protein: CASSLTGGSGIHNEQFF
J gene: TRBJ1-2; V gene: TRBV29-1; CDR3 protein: CSVTTLFGGRGYTF
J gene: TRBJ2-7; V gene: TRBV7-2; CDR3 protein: CASSPLSLGQYF
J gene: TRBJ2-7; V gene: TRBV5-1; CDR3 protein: CASSLELAGGYSYEQYF
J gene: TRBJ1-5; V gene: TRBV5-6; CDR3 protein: CASSLAWDRENQPQHF
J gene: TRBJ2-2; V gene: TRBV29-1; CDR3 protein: CSVAYPQGSTGELFF
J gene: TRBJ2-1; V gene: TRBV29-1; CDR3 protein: CSVRGKLAGGPYNEQFF
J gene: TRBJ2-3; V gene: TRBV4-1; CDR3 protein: CASQVGGTGTDTQYF
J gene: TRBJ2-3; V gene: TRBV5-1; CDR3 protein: CASSPGRDTQYF
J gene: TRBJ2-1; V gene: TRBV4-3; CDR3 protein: CASSPLVGGQTNEQFF
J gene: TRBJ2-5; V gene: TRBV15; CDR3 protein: CATSRATGGETQYF
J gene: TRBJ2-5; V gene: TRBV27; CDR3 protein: CASSRTGVLETQYF
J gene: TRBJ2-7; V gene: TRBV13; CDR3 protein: CASSLIRDTLTYEQYF
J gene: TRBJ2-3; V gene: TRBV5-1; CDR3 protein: CASSPGQGGTDTQYF
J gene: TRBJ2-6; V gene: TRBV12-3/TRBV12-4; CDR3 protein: CASDGPGYYSGANVLTF
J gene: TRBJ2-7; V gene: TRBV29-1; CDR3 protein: CSVYETPLLGEQYF
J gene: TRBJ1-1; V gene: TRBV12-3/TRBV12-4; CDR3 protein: CASSSTRDRETEAFF
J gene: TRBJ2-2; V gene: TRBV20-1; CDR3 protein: CSARDLSGAGELFF
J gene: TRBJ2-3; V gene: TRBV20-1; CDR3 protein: CSSAARGRADTQYF
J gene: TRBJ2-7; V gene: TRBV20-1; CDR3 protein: CSARDLMGNEQYF
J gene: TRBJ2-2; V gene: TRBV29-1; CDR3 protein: CSVAAPGELFF
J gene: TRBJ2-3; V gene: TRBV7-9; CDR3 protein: CASSRSGNTDTQYF
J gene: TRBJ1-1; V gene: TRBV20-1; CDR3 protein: CSARRGGMNTEAFF
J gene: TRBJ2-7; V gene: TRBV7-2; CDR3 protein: CASSREPGGVRSYEQYF